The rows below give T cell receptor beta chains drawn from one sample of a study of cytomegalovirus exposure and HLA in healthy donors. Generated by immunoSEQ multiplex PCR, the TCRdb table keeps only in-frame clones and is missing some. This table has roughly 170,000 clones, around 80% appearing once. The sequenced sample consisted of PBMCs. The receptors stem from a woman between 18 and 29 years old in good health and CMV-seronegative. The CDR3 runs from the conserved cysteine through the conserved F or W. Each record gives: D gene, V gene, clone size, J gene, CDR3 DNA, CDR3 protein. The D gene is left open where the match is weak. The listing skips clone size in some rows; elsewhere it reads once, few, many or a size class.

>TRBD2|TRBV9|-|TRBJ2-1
TGTGCCAGCAGCGTTGCTAGCGGCCTTTACAATGAGCAGTTCTTC
CASSVASGLYNEQFF
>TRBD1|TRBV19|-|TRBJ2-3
TGTGCCAGTAAGGGACAGGTTAGCACAGATACGCAGTATTTT
CASKGQVSTDTQYF
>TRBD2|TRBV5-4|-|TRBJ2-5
TGTGCCGGCAGCTTGGACATGACTAGCCGCCGGGAGACCCAGTACTTC
CAGSLDMTSRRETQYF
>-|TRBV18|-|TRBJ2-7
TGTGCCAGCTCACCACTACACCCCACCGAGCAGTACTTC
CASSPLHPTEQYF
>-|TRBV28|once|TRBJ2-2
TGTGCCAGCAGTTTCGTCGTCAGCACCGGGGAGCTGTTTTTT
CASSFVVSTGELFF
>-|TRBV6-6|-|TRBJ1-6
TGTGCCAGCAGTTACTCGGCAGGGGTAAATAATTCACCCCTCCACTTT
CASSYSAGVNNSPLHF
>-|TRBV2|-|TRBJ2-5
TGTGCCAGCAGTGCCCGAGAGACCCAGTACTTC
CASSARETQYF
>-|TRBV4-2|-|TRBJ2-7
TGTGCCAGCAGCCAAGGGGGAGTCTACGAGCAGTACTTC
CASSQGGVYEQYF
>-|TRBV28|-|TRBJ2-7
TGTGCCAGCAGGCAGAACCCGGGGGCCTACGAGCAGTACTTC
CASRQNPGAYEQYF
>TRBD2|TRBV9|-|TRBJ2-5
TGTGCCAGCAGCGTCGGACTAGCGGGAGAACTGGGGGAGACCCAGTACTTC
CASSVGLAGELGETQYF
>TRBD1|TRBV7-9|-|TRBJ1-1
TGTGCCAGCAGCTTGGGACAGGGGGCGGTCAACACTGAAGCTTTCTTT
CASSLGQGAVNTEAFF
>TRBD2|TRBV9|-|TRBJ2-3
TGTGCCAGCAGCAAAAGACTAGCGGCTAGCACAGATACGCAGTATTTT
CASSKRLAASTDTQYF
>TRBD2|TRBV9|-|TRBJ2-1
TGTGCCAGCAGTACAAGCGGGACCTCCTACAATGAGCAGTTCTTC
CASSTSGTSYNEQFF
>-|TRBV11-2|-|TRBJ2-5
TGTGCCAGCAGCTTAGAGGGCAGGGCTACCCTTGGTTACTTC
CASSLEGRATLGYF